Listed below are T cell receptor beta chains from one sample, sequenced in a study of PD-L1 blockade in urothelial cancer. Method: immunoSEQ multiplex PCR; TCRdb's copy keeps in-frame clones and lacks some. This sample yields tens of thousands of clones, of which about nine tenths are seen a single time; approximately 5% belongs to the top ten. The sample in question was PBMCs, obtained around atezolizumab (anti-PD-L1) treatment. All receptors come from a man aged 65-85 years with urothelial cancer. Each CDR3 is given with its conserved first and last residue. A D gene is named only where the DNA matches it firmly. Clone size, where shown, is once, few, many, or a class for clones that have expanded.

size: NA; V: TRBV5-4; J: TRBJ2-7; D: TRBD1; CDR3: CASRGTDSYEQYF; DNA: TGTGCCAGCAGGGGGACAGACTCCTACGAGCAGTACTTC
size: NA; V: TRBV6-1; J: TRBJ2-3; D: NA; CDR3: CASSWTPDTQYF; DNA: TGTGCCAGCAGTTGGACACCAGATACGCAGTATTTT
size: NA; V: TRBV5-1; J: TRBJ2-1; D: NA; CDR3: CASSIGPGLGVNNEQFF; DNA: TGCGCCAGCAGCATTGGCCCAGGCCTGGGAGTCAACAATGAGCAGTTCTTC
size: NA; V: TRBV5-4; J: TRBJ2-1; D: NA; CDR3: CASSTSESNEQFF; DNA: TGTGCCAGCAGCACCTCGGAGTCCAATGAGCAGTTCTTC
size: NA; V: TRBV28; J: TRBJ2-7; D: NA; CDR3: CASSGQRSSYEQYF; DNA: TGTGCCAGCAGTGGACAGCGAAGCTCCTACGAGCAGTACTTC
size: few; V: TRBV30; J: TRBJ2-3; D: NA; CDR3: CAWSLKGGGTQYF; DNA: TGTGCCTGGAGTTTAAAGGGGGGGGGTACGCAGTATTTT
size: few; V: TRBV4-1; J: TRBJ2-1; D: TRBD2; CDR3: CASSQPGLAGEGNEQFF; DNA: TGCGCCAGCAGCCAACCGGGACTAGCGGGAGAAGGGAATGAGCAGTTCTTC
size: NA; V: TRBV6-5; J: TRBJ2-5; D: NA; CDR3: CASRKTGRQETQYF; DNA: TGTGCCAGCAGGAAGACAGGACGCCAAGAGACCCAGTACTTC
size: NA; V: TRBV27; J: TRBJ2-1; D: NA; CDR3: CASSLFQTSKLYYNEQFF; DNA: TGTGCCAGCAGTTTATTCCAAACTAGTAAGTTGTACTACAATGAGCAGTTCTTC
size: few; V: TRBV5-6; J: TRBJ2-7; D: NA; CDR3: CASSEGQLYEQYF; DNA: TGTGCCAGCAGCGAGGGACAACTCTACGAGCAGTACTTC
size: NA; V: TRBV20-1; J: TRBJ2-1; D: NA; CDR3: CSARLENEQFF; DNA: TGCAGTGCTAGATTGGAGAATGAGCAGTTCTTC
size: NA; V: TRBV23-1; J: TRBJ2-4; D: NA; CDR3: CASSRKQVWGSLAKNIQYF; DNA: TGCGCCAGCAGTCGTAAACAGGTGTGGGGTTCCCTAGCCAAAAACATTCAGTACTTC
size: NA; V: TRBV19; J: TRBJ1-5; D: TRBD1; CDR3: CASSMGQYNQPQHF; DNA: TGTGCCAGTAGTATGGGACAGTACAATCAGCCCCAGCATTTT
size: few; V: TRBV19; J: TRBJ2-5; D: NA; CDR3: CASSIELLETQYF; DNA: TGTGCCAGTAGTATCGAGCTTCTGGAGACCCAGTACTTC